This T cell receptor (beta chain) appears in the sequencing data of a study of T-cell memory formation after mild COVID-19. Across the study: TCR clusters largely stayed donor specific.

This clonotype turned up a few times. What it recognizes is unknown. The CDR3 contains 13 residues. V lost 4 bases to trimming and J lost 3 bases, with 7 bases between them. Germline V gene lookup returns CDR1 SGHAT and CDR2 FQDESV (reference sequence). Points from the study as a whole: Within pre-infection memory, some responding clones were found, suggesting cross-reactive memory joined. Clones contracting across day 15 to 85 had a balanced CD4/CD8 profile; later expanding clones leaned CD4+.

TCRdb reprocessed the 5' RACE reads via MiXCR and lists one record per CDR3 protein. The data hold 110,000 to 150,000 distinct CDR3 sequences, with 20% to 25% observed a single time. This TCR derives from an adult woman who had mild COVID-19 (a few samples of this study predate the infection). Cell type and time point are not known. Sequencing was carried out using PBMCs or a T cell subset sorted from them (not recorded which). The V gene is TRBV11-1, the J gene TRBJ2-1, with no clear D. The CDR3 spells CASSSSGYNEQFF. For the CDR3, the DNA is TGTGCCAGCAGCTCGTCCGGCTACAATGAGCAGTTCTTC. The complete variable domain, with remaining parts taken from reference TRBV11-1 and TRBJ2-1, reads EAEVAQSPRYKITEKSQAVAFWCDPISGHATLYWYRQILGQGPELLVQFQDESVVDDSQLPKDRFSAERLKGVDSTLKIQPAELGDSAMYLCASSSSGYNEQFFGPGTRLTVL.